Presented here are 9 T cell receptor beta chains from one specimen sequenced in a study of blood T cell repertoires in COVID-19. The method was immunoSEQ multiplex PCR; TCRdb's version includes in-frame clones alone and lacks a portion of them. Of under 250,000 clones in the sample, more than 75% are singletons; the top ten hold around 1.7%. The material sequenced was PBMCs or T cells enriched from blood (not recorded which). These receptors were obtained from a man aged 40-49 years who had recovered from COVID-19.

This CDR3 reads CSASGTSGRAAGNEQFF. As DNA, the CDR3 is TGCAGTGCTAGTGGGACTAGCGGACGGGCGGCGGGCAATGAGCAGTTCTTC. The genes are TRBV20-1 and TRBJ2-1; 11 nucleotides line up with TRBD2. CDR1 and CDR2 (germline): DFQATT, SNEGSKA (reference sequence). Trimming removed 3 bases from V and 6 bases from J; junction bases left unmatched: 13. The CDR3 is 17 amino acids.

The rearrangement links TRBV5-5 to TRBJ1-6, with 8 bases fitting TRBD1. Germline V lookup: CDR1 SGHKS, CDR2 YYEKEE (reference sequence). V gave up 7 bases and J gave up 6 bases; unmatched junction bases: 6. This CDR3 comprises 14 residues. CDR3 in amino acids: CASYSDRGNSPLHF. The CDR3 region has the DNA TGTGCCAGCTATTCAGACAGGGGTAATTCACCCCTCCACTTT. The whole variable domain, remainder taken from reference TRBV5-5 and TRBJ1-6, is DAGVTQSPTHLIKTRGQQVTLRCSPISGHKSVSWYQQVLGQGPQFIFQYYEKEERGRGNFPDRFSARQFPNYSSELNVNALLLGDSALYLCASYSDRGNSPLHFGNGTRLTVT.

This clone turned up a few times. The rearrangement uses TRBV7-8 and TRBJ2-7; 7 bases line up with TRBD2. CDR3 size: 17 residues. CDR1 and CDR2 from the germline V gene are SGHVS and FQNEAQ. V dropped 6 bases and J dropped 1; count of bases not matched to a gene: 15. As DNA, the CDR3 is TGTGCCAGCAGGTCAGATCCGGGGCGGGGGTTTTCCTACGAGCAGTACTTC. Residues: CASRSDPGRGFSYEQYF.

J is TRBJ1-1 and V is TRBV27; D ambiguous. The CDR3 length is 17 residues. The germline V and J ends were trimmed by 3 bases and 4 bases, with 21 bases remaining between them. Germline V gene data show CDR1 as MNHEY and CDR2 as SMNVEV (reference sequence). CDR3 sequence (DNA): TGTGCCAGCAGTTTCGCTCGCCACGGACCTGCGGGCACTGAAGCTTTCTTT. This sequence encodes CASSFARHGPAGTEAFF.

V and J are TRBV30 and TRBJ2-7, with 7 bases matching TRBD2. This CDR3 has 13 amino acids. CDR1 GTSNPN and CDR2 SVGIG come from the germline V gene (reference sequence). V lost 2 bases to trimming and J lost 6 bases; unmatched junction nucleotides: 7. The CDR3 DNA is TGTGCCTGGAGTCGGACTAGTGGGGGCGAGCAGTACTTC. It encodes CAWSRTSGGEQYF.

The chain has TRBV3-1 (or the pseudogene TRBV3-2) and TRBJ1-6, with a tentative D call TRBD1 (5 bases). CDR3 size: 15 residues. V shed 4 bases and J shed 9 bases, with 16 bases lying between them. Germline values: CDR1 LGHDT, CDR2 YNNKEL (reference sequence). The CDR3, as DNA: TGTGCCAGCAGCCCCCGGGACTGGGCGCGTTCACCCCTCCACTTT. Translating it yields CASSPRDWARSPLHF.

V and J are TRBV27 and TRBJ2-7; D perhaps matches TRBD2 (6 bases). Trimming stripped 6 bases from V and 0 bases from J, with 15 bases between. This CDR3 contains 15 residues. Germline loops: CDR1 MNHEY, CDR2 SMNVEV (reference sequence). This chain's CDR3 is CASRGLPLGSYEQYF. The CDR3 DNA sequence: TGTGCCAGCAGGGGACTGCCGTTAGGCTCCTACGAGCAGTACTTC.

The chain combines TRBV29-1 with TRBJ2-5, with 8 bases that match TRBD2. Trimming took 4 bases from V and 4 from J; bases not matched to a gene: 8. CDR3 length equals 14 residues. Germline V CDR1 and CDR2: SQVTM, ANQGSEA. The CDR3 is CSVVGRGGRETQYF. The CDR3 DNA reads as TGCAGCGTTGTAGGTCGGGGGGGCCGAGAGACCCAGTACTTC.

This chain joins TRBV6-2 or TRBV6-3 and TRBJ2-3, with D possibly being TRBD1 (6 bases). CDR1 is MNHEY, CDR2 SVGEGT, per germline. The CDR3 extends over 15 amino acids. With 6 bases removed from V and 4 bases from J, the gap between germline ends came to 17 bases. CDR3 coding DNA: TGTGCCAGCAGCCGCGACTTGGACAGATCAGATACGCAGTATTTT. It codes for CASSRDLDRSDTQYF.